Here is one T cell receptor beta chain with its context. At least ten counts were recorded for this clonotype. The target of this receptor is not known. No base qualities exist here, and no much larger clone lies one base off it. Stable Graves' hyperthyroidism was defined as no progression to ophthalmopathy during 18 months of follow-up. Hyperthyroidism patients were newly diagnosed, had a disease duration of under 2 months, and were aged 18 to 65 years. Any patient with an uncontrolled infection, another autoimmune disease, pregnancy or lactation was excluded. Clinical symptoms, serum thyroxine and TRAb, thyroid ultrasound, and orbital computed tomography formed the basis for the diagnoses. Ficoll-Paque density gradient centrifugation was used to isolate PBMCs from 9.5 to 10 ml of fresh peripheral blood. Total RNA was extracted with Trizol reagent, and quality was checked on an Agilent 2100 Bioanalyzer.

The CDR3 contains 14 residues, cysteine and phenylalanine counted. The entry retains the CDR3 DNA only, 42 bases that are in frame from base 1. After removal of 5 bases from V and 8 bases from J, the junction retains 5 bases not matched to a gene. TCR beta CDR3 regions were amplified from RNA transcripts. For the first round of RT-PCR on the TCR CDR3, the HTBI primer set was used together with the Qiagen OneStep RT-PCR kit. A second multiplex PCR round built the libraries, followed by size selection and purification. Libraries were sequenced paired-end with 100 bp reads on an Illumina HiSeq2000. In the authors' own workflow: SOAPnuke was used to process the raw data, removing reads that contained adapters or uncalled bases, had a mean Phred below 15, or lacked an exact match to the constant primer or identifier. High-quality paired reads were merged using COPE v1.2.5, and each unique nucleotide sequence was defined as a clonotype. Clonotypes were aligned to IMGT TRBV, TRBD and TRBJ reference segments using MiTCR v1.1. Analysis was restricted to V-J combinations with a frequency above 0.0001, which covered about 99% of repertoires. The TCS score was defined as the ratio of F50 (clonal expansion) to E x V (chaos), calculated using BLOSUM62-based TCRdist between CDR3 peptides within each V-J. Welch's t-statistics and random forest reduced fewer than 600 V-J features to roughly 13, which were used in a naive Bayes classifier (R e1071). TCRdb reanalyzed the raw reads on its own, using fastp at Q25 for trimming and MiXCR for clone calling, and kept in-frame beta chains. Every distinct CDR3 protein forms one entry, paired with its most common genes and DNA. The V and J calls, along with clone size, are taken from TCRdb and not from the paper's own processing. This sample lists 300,000 to 350,000 distinct CDR3 sequences; 21% were detected once. The ten largest clones represent roughly 52% of the sample.

The data were taken from a study of T cells in Graves' hyperthyroidism and ophthalmopathy (dated by TCRdb to between 2018 and 2020). Notes on the research overall: Peripheral blood was sampled at the time of initial diagnosis, prior to any treatment. To identify distinguishing TCR V-J signatures, a discovery cohort of 100 patients was used, comprising 40 to 45 with Graves' ophthalmopathy and some 60 with stable Graves' hyperthyroidism. Whether ophthalmopathy could be predicted prospectively was tested in an independent validation cohort made up of roughly 19 hyperthyroidism patients plus 17 patients who later progressed to ophthalmopathy. The 100 or so discovery patients were randomly split 7:3 into training and test sets. In about 6 Graves' hyperthyroidism patients, the study also compared T-cell repertoires from thyroid tissue with T-cell repertoires from blood. Once sampling was done, hyperthyroidism patients were given methimazole at a starting dose of 30 mg daily, whereas ophthalmopathy patients were given high-dose intravenous methylprednisolone. The paper reports TCR Vbeta CDR3 sequencing of some 140 peripheral blood samples: some 41 ophthalmopathy, roughly 74 hyperthyroidism and around 17 progressor patients. Overall study outcomes, separate from this receptor: A model built on a 13 V-J signature distinguished ophthalmopathy from stable hyperthyroidism, reaching 85% to 90% sensitivity and approximately 81% specificity in cross-validation and 80%/75% in testing. Most expanded thyroid clonotypes (frequency above 0.001) were also detected in blood, a finding suggesting that blood repertoires may reflect thyroid immune responses. During validation, the model predicted progression to ophthalmopathy a median of about 5.9 months ahead of onset, with around 70% sensitivity and 72% to 80% specificity. Sample size was not statistically predetermined, and investigators were not blinded to group allocation.

The sequencing sample was made of blood. The rearranged segments are TRBV12-3 or TRBV12-4 and TRBJ2-2; 10 junctional bases match TRBD1. The source is a woman aged 50 to 60 with Graves' hyperthyroidism. The DNA sequence reads TGTGCCAGCAGTCTCCGACAGGGGGCTGGGGAGCTGTTTTTT. Its amino acids are CASSLRQGAGELFF.